This record concerns one TCR beta chain sequence. Its antigen remains unidentified. The sample comes from a study of blood T cells in healthy people across ages. Whole-study results and caveats: Naive CD4+ cell counts and diversity both ran higher in long-lived than in aged donors. Roughly linear declines in TCR beta diversity per million T cells occurred with age.

Each donor was a healthy Caucasian individual from Russia, aged about 6 to 95. Each sample yielded at least 6 micrograms of PBMC total RNA. Then a second PCR, running roughly 7 to 11 cycles, was carried out with a sample-barcoded 5' primer and a J-beta primer mix. Each CDR3 protein gets one entry after TCRdb re-called the 5' RACE reads with MiXCR. The sample has around 850,000 distinct CDR3 sequences, around 36% seen once. Sequences were obtained from blood. The TCR originated in a man younger than 30 in good health.

The CDR3 loop is CASSPDGRVGYTF. The DNA of the CDR3 is TGTGCCAGCAGTCCGGACGGTCGAGTCGGCTACACCTTC. The rearrangement joins TRBV2 to TRBJ1-2; no clear D. This CDR3 is 13 amino acids long. CDR1 is SNHLY, CDR2 FYNNEI, per germline. V lost 5 bases and J 8 bases, leaving 15 bases between the germline ends.